This T cell receptor beta chain was identified in a study of blood T cell repertoires in COVID-19. Study background: There were acute and convalescent COVID-19 samples, and they came from the United States, Italy and Spain.

Sequencing used immunoSEQ multiplex PCR; TCRdb keeps in-frame clones, though not all of them. The sample holds approximately 150,000 clones, less than 85% seen once. The CDR3 runs to 15 residues. Trimming pared 1 base from V and 6 bases from J, leaving 13 bases between. Germline loops: CDR1 SEHNR, CDR2 FQNEAQ (reference sequence). Sequenced input: peripheral blood. This clonotype originated in a woman of 80 years or more with acute or convalescent COVID-19. The chain has TRBV7-9 and TRBJ2-1, with a weak D call TRBD2 (5 bases). The chain's CDR3 is CASSLGISEGNEQFF. CDR3 DNA sequence: TGTGCCAGCAGCTTAGGAATTAGCGAAGGCAATGAGCAGTTCTTC.